This T cell receptor (beta chain) stems from a study of cytomegalovirus exposure and HLA in healthy donors. Worth noting for this clone: What it binds is not known.

60 Vbeta and 13 Jbeta primers were used in PCR. The assay was immunoSEQ multiplex PCR, and TCRdb's table has in-frame clones only and misses some. Among about 150,000 clones listed, roughly 9.4% were seen once. The CDR3 is 16 amino acids. Trimming at V came to 4 bases and at J to 9 bases, leaving 8 bases not matched to a gene. Germline V gene data show CDR1 as MNHNS and CDR2 as SASEGT. Regarding the study as a whole: Exclusion applied to some V segments, including TRBV6-2 and TRBV6-3, as they were indistinguishable.

The specimen was PBMCs. J is TRBJ2-1 and V is TRBV6-1, with TRBD2 matching over 14 bases. The sequence was obtained from a male donor in good health and CMV-seronegative. The CDR3: CASSAEGLAGVGEQFF. The DNA of the CDR3 is TGTGCCAGCAGTGCCGAGGGACTAGCGGGAGTTGGTGAGCAGTTCTTC.